The clone carrying this T cell receptor beta chain was observed a handful of times. Its antigen is unknown. TCRdb redid the calling of the reads with MiXCR, one entry per CDR3 protein. The sample includes over 300,000 distinct CDR3 sequences, over 7.5% of them seen just once. These data originate in a study of T cell repertoires in cytomegalovirus infection. Study-wide background: Matching HLA type, along with CMV infection, was indicated by public TCR beta signatures.

Findings of the study overall: CMV-specific TCR beta clonotypes restricted by HLA-C were the ones dominating the ex vivo response. The cumulative frequency of public TCR beta families identified carriers of CMV plus the relevant HLA.

Germline V gene lookup returns CDR1 MNHEY and CDR2 SMNVEV (reference sequence). This CDR3 is 15 amino acids long. The V end was cut by 0 bases, the J end by 1 base, with 8 bases between. The sequence came from a human donor in good health (CMV status not recorded). Some clones in this sample may be carry-over from other donors' samples. The chain recombines TRBV27 with TRBJ2-3; D not resolved. The specimen sequenced was PBMCs. The CDR3 nucleotides read TGTGCCAGCAGTTTATCGGTGGCAGGCACAGATACGCAGTATTTT. It is translated as CASSLSVAGTDTQYF.